This paragraph reports one T cell receptor (beta chain). One end of the junction does not line up with germline, which may come from a read error. The CDR3 runs 17 residues. Germline V gene lookup returns CDR1 MGHRA and CDR2 YSYEKL. Genomic DNA was employed as the template in profiling TCR beta VDJ and CDR3. TCRdb re-called the reads through MiXCR, storing one row per CDR3 protein. There are tens of thousands of distinct CDR3 sequences in the sample; 76% occur only once, and approximately 24% lies in the top ten. This record comes from a study of CD8+CD57+ T cells in acquired aplastic anemia. Study overall: Isolated CD4+ and CD8+ cells, once sorted, yielded DNA averaging roughly 3.4 ug.

The specimen sequenced was sorted CD4+, CD8+, or CD8+CD57+ T cells (not recorded which) from PBMCs. This clonotype was sampled from a human donor in good health, serving as a control. The chain couples TRBV4-1 to TRBJ2-1; 16 nucleotides agree with TRBD2. CDR3 coding DNA: TGCGCCAGCAGGCAAGGGACTAGCGGGGGGGGTGGCAATGGGCAGTTCTTC. As protein: CASRQGTSGGGGNGQFF.